This TCR beta chain was captured by sequencing in a study of vaccination and CD4 T cells after COVID-19. Cultured CD4+ T cell DNA was sequenced using the Oncomine TCR Beta short-read assay. TCRdb re-analysed the PCR reads in MiXCR, keeping a single row per CDR3 protein. The sample lists 15,000 to 20,000 distinct CDR3 sequences; approximately 70% were seen once. Turning to this clonotype: What it recognizes is unknown.

Treatment reported: approximately 9-day PBMC culture with coronavirus spike peptide pools or control peptides (ViraFEST assay). Dates of positive PCR ran from March to December 2020, before US Alpha, Beta and Delta variants. Cell culture was performed with some 2 million PBMCs per well in the presence of 7.5 to 10 IU/ml IL-2 and 10 ug/ml peptide pools. V lost 6 bases and J lost 3, with 11 bases in between. Germline CDR1 is MNHEY and CDR2 is SMNVEV (reference sequence). This CDR3 is 14 amino acids long. The chain uses TRBV27 and TRBJ2-2; D is undetermined. The sequencing sample was made of CD4+ T cells from blood, cultured in vitro. The clonotype originates from a human donor who had recovered from COVID-19. The CDR3, as DNA: TGTGCCAGCAGAGCATATCGGGACACCGGGGAGCTGTTTTTT. Its protein product is CASRAYRDTGELFF.